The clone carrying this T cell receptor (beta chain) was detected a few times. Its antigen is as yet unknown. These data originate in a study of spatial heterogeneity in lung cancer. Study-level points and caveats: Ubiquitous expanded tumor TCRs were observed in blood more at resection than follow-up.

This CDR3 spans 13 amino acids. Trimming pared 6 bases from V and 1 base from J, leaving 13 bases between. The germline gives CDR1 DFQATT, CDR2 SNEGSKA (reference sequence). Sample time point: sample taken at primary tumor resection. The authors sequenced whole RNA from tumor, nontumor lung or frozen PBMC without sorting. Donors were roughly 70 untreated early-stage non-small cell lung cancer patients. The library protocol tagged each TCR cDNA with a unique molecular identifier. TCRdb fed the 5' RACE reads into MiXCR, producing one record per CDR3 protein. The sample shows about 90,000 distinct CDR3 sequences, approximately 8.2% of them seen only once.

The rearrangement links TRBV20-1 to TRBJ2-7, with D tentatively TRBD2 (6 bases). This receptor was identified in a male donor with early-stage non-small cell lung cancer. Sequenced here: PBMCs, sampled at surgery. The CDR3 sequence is CSAWWGESYEQYF. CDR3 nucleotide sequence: TGCAGTGCCTGGTGGGGGGAATCCTACGAGCAGTACTTC.